These 3 T cell receptor beta chains were sequenced from one sample in a study of cytomegalovirus exposure and HLA in healthy donors. The primer mix had 60 Vbeta and 13 Jbeta primers. The assay was immunoSEQ multiplex PCR, and TCRdb's table has in-frame clones only and misses some. The data contain over 200,000 clones, almost 85% of them singletons. Input material: PBMCs. Receptor source: a woman in her thirties or forties in good health and CMV-seronegative.

This CDR3 is CASSLGAYSGNTIYF. CDR3 nucleotides: TGTGCCAGCAGCTTAGGAGCCTACTCTGGAAACACCATATATTTT. This rearrangement joins TRBV7-2 to TRBJ1-3, with unresolved D. The length of the CDR3 is 15 residues. The ends were cut back, 1 base at V and 0 bases at J, with 7 bases in the middle. The germline V gene encodes CDR1 SGHTA and CDR2 FQGNSA.

The chain links TRBV7-8 to TRBJ1-2; D is perhaps TRBD1 (6 bases). V was shortened by 4 bases and J by 8 bases, with 23 bases between the two germline ends. This CDR3 contains 16 residues. Germline lookup yields CDR1 SGHVS and CDR2 FQNEAQ. The CDR3 sequence: CASSYILGDTSIGYTF. As DNA, the CDR3 is TGTGCCAGCAGCTATATTTTAGGGGACACCTCCATCGGCTACACCTTC.

This chain links TRBV5-1 with TRBJ2-1; D not resolved. CDR1 is SGHRS and CDR2 is YFSETQ in the germline V gene. The CDR3 has 12 amino acids. V lost 0 bases, J lost 6 bases, and 4 bases lay in between. The CDR3 DNA is TGCGCCAGCAGCTTGGCCCTCAATGAGCAGTTCTTC. Amino acids: CASSLALNEQFF. Variable domain in full (rest from reference TRBV5-1 and TRBJ2-1): KAGVTQTPRYLIKTRGQQVTLSCSPISGHRSVSWYQQTPGQGLQFLFEYFSETQRNKGNFPGRFSGRQFSNSRSEMNVSTLELGDSALYLCASSLALNEQFFGPGTRLTVL.